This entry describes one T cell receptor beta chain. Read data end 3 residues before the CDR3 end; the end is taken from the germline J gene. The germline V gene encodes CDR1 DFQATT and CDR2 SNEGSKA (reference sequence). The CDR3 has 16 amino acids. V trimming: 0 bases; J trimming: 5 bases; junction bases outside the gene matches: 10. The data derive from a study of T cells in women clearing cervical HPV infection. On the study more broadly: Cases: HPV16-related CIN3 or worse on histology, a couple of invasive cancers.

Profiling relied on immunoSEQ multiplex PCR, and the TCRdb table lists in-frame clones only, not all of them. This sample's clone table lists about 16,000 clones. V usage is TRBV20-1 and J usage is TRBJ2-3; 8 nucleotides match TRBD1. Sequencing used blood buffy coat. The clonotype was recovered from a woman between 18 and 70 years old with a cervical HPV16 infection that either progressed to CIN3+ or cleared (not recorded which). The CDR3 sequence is CSARDPSGGGEDTQYF. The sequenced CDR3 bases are TGCAGTGCTAGAGATCCTTCAGGGGGCGGGGAAGATACG.